One and the same sample provided the 24 T cell receptor beta chains below, sequenced in a study of Ad26.COV2.S vaccination and SARS-CoV-2 variants. Treatment noted: roughly 18 received Ad26.COV2.S at low or high dose, single or two shots; several received placebo; per-sample allocation not given. Specimen acquisition occurred on day 63 following the initial vaccine or placebo injection. Assay: immunoSEQ multiplex PCR; the TCRdb copy retains only in-frame clones and omits some. The sample shows about 350,000 clones, approximately 90% of them seen only once. Sequenced here: peripheral blood, sampled in a trial of Ad26.COV2.S vaccine versus placebo. Every receptor here comes from a person aged 18 to 65 who received the Ad26.COV2.S COVID-19 vaccine or a placebo.

V and J are TRBV11-3 and TRBJ2-2; 11 bases are a match to TRBD2. The CDR3 is made up of 15 amino acids. V was clipped by 7 bases and J by 1 base; unmatched bases: 2. The V gene's germline CDR1 is SGHNT and CDR2 YENEEA. CDR3 nucleotide sequence: TGTGCCAGCACAACTAGCGGGAGGAACACCGGGGAGCTGTTTTTT. It codes for CASTTSGRNTGELFF.

This chain links TRBV7-9 with TRBJ2-1; TRBD2 is a possible D gene (5 bases). This CDR3 has 14 residues. The germline V and J ends were trimmed by 8 bases and 0 bases, with 11 bases remaining between them. Germline V gives CDR1 SEHNR, CDR2 FQNEAQ (reference sequence). CDR3 region: CASVTDYSYNEQFF. DNA of the CDR3: TGTGCCAGCGTTACCGACTACTCCTACAATGAGCAGTTCTTC.

This chain connects TRBV5-1 to TRBJ1-2; D remains ambiguous. The germline V gene encodes CDR1 SGHRS and CDR2 YFSETQ. Trimming cost V 3 bases and J 7 bases, with 10 bases left between them. CDR3 size: 12 residues. CDR3 DNA sequence: TGCGCCAGCAGCTCCGATGGGTTTGGCTACACCTTC. This sequence encodes CASSSDGFGYTF.

The chain carries TRBV4-2 and TRBJ2-1; no clear D gene. The CDR3 is 15 amino acids. The ends were cut back, 4 bases at V and 3 bases at J, with 13 bases in the middle. CDR1 and CDR2 from the germline V gene are LGHNA and YNFKEQ. CDR3 residues: CASSLISPSYNEQFF. CDR3 DNA: TGTGCCAGCAGCCTCATATCCCCTAGCTACAATGAGCAGTTCTTC.

CDR3 nucleotides: TGTGCCAGTAGTATAAGTATCGGCGACTTCATGAACACTGAAGCTTTCTTT. This translates into CASSISIGDFMNTEAFF. The V and J genes are TRBV19 and TRBJ1-1, with no clear D. CDR3 length: 17 residues. Trimming left V 2 bases short and J 0 bases short, with 16 bases between. CDR1 and CDR2 (germline): LNHDA, SQIVND (reference sequence).

CDR3 protein: CASSMRQGAILSNQPQHF. In DNA, the CDR3 is TGTGCCAGTAGTATGCGACAGGGGGCCATCCTGAGCAATCAGCCCCAGCATTTT. The J gene is TRBJ1-5, the V gene TRBV19; TRBD1 matches at 10 bases. The V gene's germline CDR1 is LNHDA and CDR2 SQIVND (reference sequence). After removal of 3 bases from V and 1 base from J, the junction contained 9 bases not matched to a gene. This CDR3 region has 18 residues. Together with reference TRBV19 and TRBJ1-5, the CDR3 gives the full variable domain: DGGITQSPKYLFRKEGQNVTLSCEQNLNHDAMYWYRQDPGQGLRLIYYSQIVNDFQKGDIAEGYSVSREKKESFPLTVTSAQKNPTAFYLCASSMRQGAILSNQPQHFGDGTRLSIL.

The chain joins TRBV28 to TRBJ2-7; 9 bases match TRBD2. The J segment lost 7 bases and the V segment lost 7 bases, leaving 14 bases of the junction unmatched. Germline V CDR1 and CDR2: MDHEN, SYDVKM. The CDR3 length is 15 residues. CDR3 coding DNA: TGTGCCAGCACCTCATCAGGACTAGCGACGGGGGAGCAGTACTTC. It specifies CASTSSGLATGEQYF. The full variable domain, in which reference TRBV28 and TRBJ2-7 provide the parts outside the CDR3, is DVKVTQSSRYLVKRTGEKVFLECVQDMDHENMFWYRQDPGLGLRLIYFSYDVKMKEKGDIPEGYSVSREKKERFSLILESASTNQTSMYLCASTSSGLATGEQYFGPGTRLTVT.

The chain combines TRBV9 with TRBJ2-1, with TRBD1 matching over 10 bases. Germline V lookup: CDR1 SGDLS, CDR2 YYNGEE. Losses at the gene ends were 1 base for V and 2 bases for J; bases not matched to a gene: 3. The CDR3 covers 16 residues. In DNA form, the CDR3 reads TGTGCCAGCAGCGTATTGGACAGGGGGACCTACAATGAGCAGTTCTTC. It specifies CASSVLDRGTYNEQFF. Combining the CDR3 with reference TRBV9 and TRBJ2-1 gives the whole variable domain DSGVTQTPKHLITATGQRVTLRCSPRSGDLSVYWYQQSLDQGLQFLIQYYNGEERAKGNILERFSAQQFPDLHSELNLSSLELGDSALYFCASSVLDRGTYNEQFFGPGTRLTVL.

This chain joins TRBV20-1 and TRBJ2-7, with D uncertain. This CDR3 comprises 11 residues. The ends were cut back, 7 bases at V and 0 bases at J, with 7 bases in the middle. CDR1 and CDR2 (germline): DFQATT, SNEGSKA (reference sequence). The CDR3 protein is CSVGSSYEQYF. Here the CDR3 DNA reads TGCAGTGTCGGCAGCTCCTACGAGCAGTACTTC.

CDR3 protein: CASSLGVGYEQYF. The CDR3 nucleotides are TGTGCCAGCAGTTTAGGGGTAGGGTACGAGCAGTACTTC. The chain employs TRBV12-3 or TRBV12-4 and TRBJ2-7; no clear D. This CDR3 is 13 amino acids long. Trimming removed 1 base at V and 4 bases at J, with 8 bases between.

The chain combines TRBV30 with TRBJ2-5, with D perhaps TRBD1 (5 bases). V lost 2 bases, J lost 5 bases, and 15 bases lay in between. CDR3 length: 14 residues. Per the germline V gene, CDR1 is GTSNPN and CDR2 is SVGIG (reference sequence). This CDR3 reads CAWSLLGVRETQYF. The CDR3 DNA sequence: TGTGCCTGGAGTCTTCTAGGGGTTCGGGAGACCCAGTACTTC.

This clone was picked up one time. V usage is TRBV30 and J usage is TRBJ2-1, with D unclear. From germline, CDR1 is GTSNPN and CDR2 SVGIG (reference sequence). The CDR3 extends over 12 amino acids. Between the trimmed V and J ends, which lost 5 bases and 2 bases, there was a span of 7 bases. DNA of the CDR3: TGTGCCTGGTGCCGAGCCTACAATGAGCAGTTCTTC. Protein: CAWCRAYNEQFF. The variable domain in full, completed from reference TRBV30 and TRBJ2-1, reads SQTIHQWPATLVQPVGSPLSLECTVEGTSNPNLYWYRQAAGRGLQLLFYSVGIGQISSEVPQNLSASRPQDRQFILSSKKLLLSDSGFYLCAWCRAYNEQFFGPGTRLTVL.

CDR3 protein: CASSKTSGRAGDTQYF. CDR3 bases: TGCGCCAGCAGCAAGACTAGCGGGAGGGCCGGCGATACGCAGTATTTT. The chain links TRBV5-1 to TRBJ2-3; 14 nucleotides line up with TRBD2. The V gene's germline CDR1 is SGHRS and CDR2 YFSETQ. The V gene end was trimmed by 4 bases and the J gene end by 6 bases; junction bases not matched to a gene: 7. The CDR3 covers 16 residues.

A single count supports this clone. This chain links TRBV28 with TRBJ2-7; maybe TRBD1 (6 bases). Germline assignment: CDR1 MDHEN and CDR2 SYDVKM. The CDR3 spans 14 residues. Trimming took 3 bases from V and 1 from J, leaving 10 bases between them. CDR3 DNA sequence: TGTGCCAGCAGTTTGCCTACAGGGTCCTACGAGCAGTACTTC. Translating gives CASSLPTGSYEQYF.

The chain joins TRBV7-3 to TRBJ1-1; 7 positions match TRBD1. The CDR3 is 13 amino acids. Per the germline V gene, CDR1 is SGHTA and CDR2 is FQGTGA. V shed 5 bases, J shed 7 bases, and the junction held 7 bases outside the gene matches. The CDR3 DNA reads TGTGCCAGCAGCCCGGGACAGTGGTATGAAGCTTTCTTT. Its translation is CASSPGQWYEAFF.

The chain employs TRBV12-5 and TRBJ2-1, with D possibly being TRBD1 or TRBD2 (5 bases each). Trimming cost V 7 bases and J 6 bases, with 19 bases left between them. Germline V gene data show CDR1 as LGHNT and CDR2 as FRNRAP. The CDR3 covers 15 residues. The CDR3 bases are TGTGCTAGTGCCCCACTCCCGGGACGCGGCAATGAGCAGTTCTTC. The encoded protein is CASAPLPGRGNEQFF.

The J gene is TRBJ2-7, the V gene TRBV7-2; 8 bases line up with TRBD1. V trimming: 2 bases; J trimming: 5 bases; junction bases outside the gene matches: 8. Germline CDR1 SGHTA, CDR2 FQGNSA. The CDR3 is made up of 15 amino acids. Written as DNA, the CDR3 is TGTGCCAGCAGCTTATCGACAGGGGTAGTTGACGAGCAGTACTTC. Amino acid sequence: CASSLSTGVVDEQYF.

The V gene is TRBV13, the J gene TRBJ2-7; tentative D call: TRBD1 (5 bases). Looked up from germline, CDR1 is PRHDT and CDR2 is FYEKMQ (reference sequence). Trimming stripped 4 bases from V and 3 bases from J, with 19 bases between. The CDR3 is 16 amino acids. CDR3 loop: CASSSTSGLSDYEQYF. As DNA, the CDR3 is TGTGCCAGCAGCTCCACTTCAGGGTTATCGGACTACGAGCAGTACTTC.

There are a few counts of this clone. The chain carries TRBV6-5 and TRBJ1-2; a weak D match, TRBD1 (6 bases). Germline V gene sequence: CDR1 MNHEY, CDR2 SVGAGI. The V and J ends lost 7 bases and 4 bases respectively, with 16 bases between them. This CDR3 comprises 14 residues. The CDR3 DNA follows: TGTGCCAGCACCCAACGGGGGGGCTCCTATGGCTACACCTTC. Translated: CASTQRGGSYGYTF.

The chain combines TRBV15 with TRBJ1-1; possible D gene TRBD1, 6 bases. The CDR3 has 13 amino acids. The V end lost 3 bases, the J end lost 5 bases, and 10 bases lay between the germline ends. Germline CDR1 reads LNHNV; CDR2 reads YYDKDF (reference sequence). This CDR3 is CATSSMRGTEAFF. The CDR3 coding sequence is TGTGCCACCAGCAGCATGAGGGGGACTGAAGCTTTCTTT.

The chain recombines TRBV6-5 with TRBJ1-6; D gene unclear. The length of the CDR3 is 14 residues. Germline V gene data show CDR1 as MNHEY and CDR2 as SVGAGI. The ends were cut back, 7 bases at V and 7 bases at J, with 14 bases in the middle. CDR3 residues: CASIPMAGNSPLHF. The DNA of the CDR3 is TGTGCCAGCATCCCGATGGCGGGCAATTCACCCCTCCACTTT.

This sequence joins TRBV19 and TRBJ1-1, with D maybe TRBD1 (5 bases). CDR1 is LNHDA and CDR2 is SQIVND in the germline V gene (reference sequence). This CDR3 spans 14 amino acids. V lost 6 bases, J lost 3 bases, and 14 bases lay in between. The CDR3 is CASRGEVLYTEAFF. CDR3 sequence (DNA): TGTGCCAGTAGGGGGGAGGTTCTCTACACTGAAGCTTTCTTT.

This clone was recorded a few times. The DNA of the CDR3 is TGCGCCAGCAGCCGGGAGGGGGCTACTAAACAGCAGTTCTTC. Its protein product is CASSREGATKQQFF. V usage is TRBV5-1 and J usage is TRBJ2-1, with D possibly TRBD2 on 8 matching bases. V shed 4 bases and J shed 11 bases, with 19 bases lying between them. CDR3 size: 14 residues. Germline-derived CDR1 and CDR2 are SGHRS and YFSETQ.

The chain joins TRBV28 to TRBJ2-2, with 7 nucleotides matching TRBD2. This CDR3 has 15 residues. Germline loops: CDR1 MDHEN, CDR2 SYDVKM. V trimming: 2 bases; J trimming: 5 bases; junction bases outside the gene matches: 5. As DNA, the CDR3 is TGTGCCAGCAGTTTAACCTACGGGGGGACCGGGGAGCTGTTTTTT. Amino acids: CASSLTYGGTGELFF.